The 5 T cell receptor beta chains below all came from one sample that was sequenced in a study of OX40 agonist ivuxolimab in advanced cancers. The library was generated by the immunoSEQ multiplex PCR assay. Entries here come from immuneACCESS through TCRdb and include only in-frame sequences with V and J called. Some clones fail to appear in such tables; in the studies checked, an unresolved V gene covers under half of the shortfall, and the cause of the remainder is unknown. Counted in this sample were 45,000 to 75,000 clones; 75% to 85% of them appeared once. Approximately 1% of the sample comes from the top ten. Sequencing was performed on CD4+ or CD8+ T cells sorted from blood, taken in a trial of the OX40 agonist ivuxolimab. All receptors derive from an adult with an advanced solid tumor such as melanoma, head and neck, liver or kidney cancer.

V gene TRBV18 combines with J gene TRBJ1-2, with a possible D match to TRBD1 (5 bases). V lost 3 bases and J 4 bases, leaving 18 bases between the germline ends. The CDR3 covers 16 residues. Germline assignment: CDR1 KGHSH and CDR2 LQKENI. CDR3: CASSPPSLGTSYGYTF. In DNA form, the CDR3 reads TGTGCCAGCTCACCCCCTTCACTAGGGACCTCCTATGGCTACACCTTC.

This clone turned up a few times. The chain recombines TRBV5-5 with TRBJ2-3, with TRBD2 as a possible D gene (6 bases). Trimming left V 4 bases short and J 3 bases short, with 12 bases between. Germline CDR1 SGHKS, CDR2 YYEKEE (reference sequence). The CDR3 length is 14 residues. The DNA of the CDR3 is TGTGCCAGCAGCATGGGACTGCTGACAGATACGCAGTATTTT. This encodes CASSMGLLTDTQYF.

This clone was seen only once. V is TRBV4-2 and J is TRBJ2-7, with 10 bases that match TRBD1. Germline CDR1 LGHNA, CDR2 YNFKEQ. After removal of 4 bases from V and 4 bases from J, the junction contained 13 bases not matched to a gene. The length of the CDR3 is 17 residues. The CDR3 sequence: CASSRTAGTGESYEQYF. For the CDR3, the DNA is TGTGCCAGCAGCCGCACCGCGGGGACAGGGGAATCGTACGAGCAGTACTTC.

The chain is built from TRBV20-1 and TRBJ2-5; D is undetermined. CDR3 size: 11 residues. Germline CDR1 is DFQATT and CDR2 is SNEGSKA (reference sequence). Trimming shortened V by 6 bases and J by 1 base, and 6 bases separated the two germline ends. The CDR3 loop is CSAEVQETQYF. The CDR3, as DNA: TGCAGTGCCGAGGTCCAAGAGACCCAGTACTTC.

CDR3 nucleotides: TGTGCCAGCACGCACCTACTTAGCGGGAGGGCCGGTATAGCTCGGGCGCAAGAGACCCAGTACTTC. It codes for CASTHLLSGRAGIARAQETQYF. The V gene is TRBV9, the J gene TRBJ2-5; 11 positions agree with TRBD2. The CDR3 extends over 22 amino acids. Per the germline V gene, CDR1 is SGDLS and CDR2 is YYNGEE. J gave up 2 bases and V 6 bases, and 27 bases lay outside the gene matches. The whole variable domain, filled in from reference TRBV9 and TRBJ2-5, reads DSGVTQTPKHLITATGQRVTLRCSPRSGDLSVYWYQQSLDQGLQFLIQYYNGEERAKGNILERFSAQQFPDLHSELNLSSLELGDSALYFCASTHLLSGRAGIARAQETQYFGPGTRLLVL.